This T cell receptor beta chain was retrieved from a study of low-dose radiotherapy and immunotherapy resistance in tumors. Priming of first-strand cDNA relied on TRAV- and TRBV-specific primers (covering alpha and beta chains). TCRs underwent 15 to 25 PCR cycles of amplification with a constant-region primer and V-primer adapter. TCRdb recomputed calls from the reads with MiXCR, one row per CDR3 protein. Of 14,000 to 15,000 distinct CDR3 sequences listed, roughly half are singletons. Germline loops: CDR1 SGDLS, CDR2 YYNGEE. The germline V and J ends were trimmed by 0 bases and 2 bases, with 9 bases remaining between them. There are 14 residues in the CDR3.

This receptor was obtained from a human donor with advanced metastatic prostate, ovarian, gallbladder or colorectal cancer (not recorded which). This table probably holds off-target reads from a library built for another chain. V is TRBV9 and J is TRBJ2-7; D possibly corresponds to TRBD2 (5 bases). CDR3 nucleotides: TGTGCCAGCAGCGTAGGTGACGGGGCCTACGAGCAGTACTTC. This translates into CASSVGDGAYEQYF.